The next 23 T cell receptor beta chains were all read from a single sample in a study of T-cell memory formation after mild COVID-19. From the 5' RACE reads, TCRdb called clonotypes with MiXCR, one entry per CDR3 protein. The sample contains about 350,000 distinct CDR3 sequences, roughly 15% of which appear only once. The sequencing input was PBMCs or a T cell subset sorted from them (not recorded which). The receptors shown here come from a man between 18 and 35 years old who had mild COVID-19 (a few samples of this study predate the infection). Cell type and time point are not known.

The genes are TRBV10-3 and TRBJ1-2; weak D call: TRBD1 (5 bases). Deletions cut 6 bases from V and 6 bases from J, with 17 bases between. CDR3 size: 14 residues. Per germline, CDR1 ENHRY and CDR2 SYGVKD. DNA for the CDR3: TGTGCCATCAGCACCCTGACAGAAGTGGATGGCTACACCTTC. Translated: CAISTLTEVDGYTF.

This clonotype has a handful of counts. The chain recombines TRBV15 with TRBJ2-1, with 7 bases lining up with TRBD1. The V gene end was trimmed by 1 base and the J gene end by 4 bases; junction bases not matched to a gene: 7. The CDR3 extends over 16 amino acids. The V gene's germline CDR1 is LNHNV and CDR2 YYDKDF (reference sequence). Here the CDR3 reads CATSRGIGQVYNEQFF. As DNA, the CDR3 is TGTGCCACCAGCAGAGGGATTGGACAGGTATACAATGAGCAGTTCTTC. Variable domain in full (rest from reference TRBV15 and TRBJ2-1): DAMVIQNPRYQVTQFGKPVTLSCSQTLNHNVMYWYQQKSSQAPKLLFHYYDKDFNNEADTPDNFQSRRPNTSFCFLDIRSPGLGDTAMYLCATSRGIGQVYNEQFFGPGTRLTVL.

This clonotype was counted ten times or more. The V gene is TRBV5-1, the J gene TRBJ2-7; tentatively, D is TRBD1 or TRBD2 (5 bases each). This CDR3 has 15 residues. Germline V lookup: CDR1 SGHRS, CDR2 YFSETQ. The V end lost 1 base, the J end lost 5 bases, and 16 bases lay between the germline ends. The CDR3 DNA sequence: TGCGCCAGCAGCTTGTGGGGCATAGGAGGCGACGAGCAGTACTTC. Its protein product is CASSLWGIGGDEQYF.

This clonotype was observed many times. J is TRBJ2-1 and V is TRBV7-2, with 10 bases lining up with TRBD2. The CDR3 contains 15 residues. V trimming: 5 bases; J trimming: 9 bases; junction bases outside the gene matches: 10. Germline assignment: CDR1 SGHTA and CDR2 FQGNSA. In DNA, the CDR3 is TGTGCCAGCAGCATTAGCGGGGGGATCCGTCCTGAGCAGTTCTTC. The encoded protein is CASSISGGIRPEQFF.

This clonotype was recorded a few times. V is TRBV10-3 and J is TRBJ2-7; TRBD2 is a possible D gene (5 bases). The CDR3 extends over 15 amino acids. Trimming took 0 bases from V and 5 from J, leaving 14 bases between them. In germline, CDR1 is ENHRY, CDR2 SYGVKD. CDR3 DNA sequence: TGTGCCATCAGTGAGTCTTCCGGGAACGTAAACGAGCAGTACTTC. Residues: CAISESSGNVNEQYF.

The V call is TRBV11-2, the J call TRBJ2-7, with D possibly being TRBD2 (6 bases). This CDR3 is 15 amino acids long. Trimming stripped 3 bases from V and 0 bases from J, with 12 bases between. Germline V gene sequence: CDR1 SGHAT, CDR2 FQNNGV. CDR3 amino acids: CASSFGTGASYEQYV. The CDR3 DNA reads as TGTGCCAGCAGCTTCGGTACGGGAGCCTCCTACGAGCAGTACGTC.

This clonotype was counted a few times. The V gene is TRBV25-1, the J gene TRBJ1-5; 10 bases are shared with TRBD1. The CDR3 runs to 15 residues. V lost 1 base to trimming and J lost 5 bases; unmatched junction nucleotides: 2. The germline CDR1 and CDR2 sequences are MGHDK and SYGVNS. CDR3 region: CASSESGQGDQPQHF. The CDR3, as DNA: TGTGCCAGCAGTGAATCCGGACAGGGGGATCAGCCCCAGCATTTT.

This clonotype showed up just a few times. The chain has TRBV5-1 and TRBJ2-3; D call uncertain. Looked up from germline, CDR1 is SGHRS and CDR2 is YFSETQ. The V and J ends lost 2 bases and 4 bases respectively, with 11 bases between them. The CDR3 sequence is 14 residues long. The CDR3 nucleotides are TGCGCCAGCAGCTTCGGTAGGGTCCCAGATACGCAGTATTTT. This encodes CASSFGRVPDTQYF. Full variable domain (missing parts from reference TRBV5-1 and TRBJ2-3): KAGVTQTPRYLIKTRGQQVTLSCSPISGHRSVSWYQQTPGQGLQFLFEYFSETQRNKGNFPGRFSGRQFSNSRSEMNVSTLELGDSALYLCASSFGRVPDTQYFGPGTRLTVL.

This clonotype was seen a few times. The rearrangement joins TRBV7-2 to TRBJ1-2; 7 bases line up with TRBD1. CDR1 and CDR2 from the germline V gene are SGHTA and FQGNSA. This CDR3 comprises 16 residues. The V gene end was trimmed by 1 base and the J gene end by 6 bases; junction bases not matched to a gene: 11. The CDR3 nucleotides read TGTGCCAGCAGCTTAGTAGGAGGGGGCTTATGGGATGGCTACACCTTC. The encoded protein is CASSLVGGGLWDGYTF.

The V and J genes are TRBV5-4 and TRBJ1-1; a weak D match, TRBD1 (5 bases). Germline-derived CDR1 and CDR2 are SGHNT and YYREEE (reference sequence). Trimming cost V 0 bases and J 9 bases, with 9 bases left between them. This CDR3 contains 12 residues. The CDR3, as DNA: TGTGCCAGCAGCTTGGGGGTGGGGCAAGCTTTCTTT. It codes for CASSLGVGQAFF.

This clonotype has more than one count but fewer than ten. This chain links TRBV6-5 with TRBJ1-1, with no clear D. This CDR3 has 13 residues. CDR1 is MNHEY and CDR2 is SVGAGI in the germline V gene. The V end was cut by 2 bases, the J end by 0 bases, with 4 bases between. This chain's CDR3 is CASSYVLNTEAFF. The CDR3 DNA reads TGTGCCAGCAGTTACGTTTTGAACACTGAAGCTTTCTTT.

This clonotype has just a few counts. The rearrangement uses TRBV7-9 and TRBJ2-7; 10 nucleotides agree with TRBD1. Germline V CDR1 and CDR2: SEHNR, FQNEAQ (reference sequence). The CDR3 sequence is 15 residues long. The junction had 7 bases not matched to a gene; V was cut back by 5 bases and J by 3 bases. CDR3 sequence: CASSPGQGKNYEQYF. The CDR3 DNA is TGTGCCAGCAGCCCGGGACAGGGGAAAAACTACGAGCAGTACTTC.

The sample holds many counts of this clonotype. This chain uses TRBV5-8 with TRBJ2-4, with D perhaps matching TRBD2 (6 bases). From germline, CDR1 is SGHTS and CDR2 YDEGEE. The CDR3 length is 15 residues. Deletions cut 4 bases from V and 5 bases from J, with 16 bases between. CDR3 nucleotides: TGTGCCAGCAGCCTTTCCGGGGGAGATCAAAACATTCAGTACTTC. Encoded protein: CASSLSGGDQNIQYF. The entire variable domain, with the rest obtained from reference TRBV5-8 and TRBJ2-4, is as follows: EAGVTQSPTHLIKTRGQQATLRCSPISGHTSVYWYQQALGLGLQFLLWYDEGEERNRGNFPPRFSGRQFPNYSSELNVNALELEDSALYLCASSLSGGDQNIQYFGAGTRLSVL.

The chain recombines TRBV29-1 with TRBJ1-1, with no clear D. V shed 1 base and J shed 6 bases, with 9 bases lying between them. The CDR3 has 12 residues. The V gene's germline CDR1 is SQVTM and CDR2 ANQGSEA. The CDR3 DNA reads as TGCAGCGTTGAAGGTTCAAGGGCTGAAGCTTTCTTT. It encodes CSVEGSRAEAFF.

This clonotype was counted only a few times. This sequence joins TRBV6-5 and TRBJ2-3; no clear D. Germline CDR1 and CDR2: MNHEY and SVGAGI. The CDR3 covers 13 residues. The germline V and J ends were trimmed by 7 bases and 0 bases, with 8 bases remaining between them. This chain's CDR3 is CASKVYSTDTQYF. In DNA, the CDR3 is TGTGCCAGCAAGGTTTACAGCACAGATACGCAGTATTTT.

The V call is TRBV7-9, the J call TRBJ2-1; weak D call: TRBD1 (5 bases). The CDR3 is made up of 16 amino acids. The germline V gene has CDR1 SEHNR and CDR2 FQNEAQ (reference sequence). Trimming left V 1 base short and J 4 bases short, with 14 bases between. The CDR3 region has the DNA TGTGCCAGCAGCTTAGGGGTTGGGGCAGGTTACAATGAGCAGTTCTTC. Translated: CASSLGVGAGYNEQFF.

This clonotype appeared a few times. CDR3: CASSLTGDEQYF. DNA for the CDR3: TGTGCCAGCAGCTTGACAGGGGACGAGCAGTACTTC. V usage is TRBV5-6 and J usage is TRBJ2-7; 7 bases are a match to TRBD1. The germline V gene encodes CDR1 SGHDT and CDR2 YYEEEE. The CDR3 length is 12 residues. V gave up 1 base and J gave up 5 bases; unmatched junction bases: 0.

The rearrangement uses TRBV5-1 and TRBJ1-1; D is ambiguous. Per the germline V gene, CDR1 is SGHRS and CDR2 is YFSETQ. The V gene lost 0 bases and the J gene lost 1 base, with 10 bases spanning the gap. The CDR3 is 15 amino acids. Here the CDR3 reads CASSLASQTNTEAFF. CDR3 nucleotide sequence: TGCGCCAGCAGCTTGGCGTCACAGACGAACACTGAAGCTTTCTTT.

This clonotype was seen a handful of times. The chain links TRBV21-1 to TRBJ2-1; the table's TRBD1 call for D was not verified on the DNA. TRBV21-1 is deemed a pseudogene. The CDR3 consists of 16 residues. CDR3 in DNA: TGTGCCAGCAGCAGCAAGACGGGACAGGGGTTACATGAGCAGTTCTTC. Protein: CASSSKTGQGLHEQFF.

This clonotype was picked up a small number of times. The rearrangement joins TRBV15 to TRBJ1-2; D unclear. The ends were cut back, 3 bases at V and 2 bases at J, with 10 bases in the middle. Germline assignment: CDR1 LNHNV and CDR2 YYDKDF (reference sequence). This CDR3 region has 14 residues. CDR3 DNA: TGTGCCACCAGCAGCTCGGCCAACAACTATGGCTACACCTTC. Protein: CATSSSANNYGYTF.

This clonotype was picked up many times. The V call is TRBV10-3, the J call TRBJ2-2; D may be TRBD1 or TRBD2 (5 bases each). This CDR3 has 14 amino acids. Looked up from germline, CDR1 is ENHRY and CDR2 is SYGVKD. Trimming stripped 11 bases from V and 0 bases from J, with 13 bases between. The CDR3 spells CAVNRDANTGELFF. CDR3 nucleotide sequence: TGTGCCGTAAACCGGGACGCGAACACCGGGGAGCTGTTTTTT.

This clonotype was seen a few times. The rearrangement links TRBV4-3 to TRBJ2-2; D remains unclear. CDR1 and CDR2 from the germline V gene are LGHNA and YSLEER. Trimming took off 4 bases at V and 4 bases at J, with 16 bases between the two ends. The CDR3 runs 16 residues. The CDR3 sequence: CASSLVDRPGTGELFF. The CDR3 nucleotides read TGCGCCAGCAGCCTCGTAGATCGGCCGGGCACCGGGGAGCTGTTTTTT.

The rearrangement joins TRBV19 to TRBJ1-5; a weak D match, TRBD1 (6 bases). This CDR3 comprises 15 residues. Germline V gene sequence: CDR1 LNHDA, CDR2 SQIVND (reference sequence). V was shortened by 3 bases and J by 3 bases, with 12 bases between the two germline ends. The CDR3 sequence: CASSMLDRDNQPQHF. The CDR3 DNA reads TGTGCCAGTAGTATGTTGGACAGAGACAATCAGCCCCAGCATTTT.